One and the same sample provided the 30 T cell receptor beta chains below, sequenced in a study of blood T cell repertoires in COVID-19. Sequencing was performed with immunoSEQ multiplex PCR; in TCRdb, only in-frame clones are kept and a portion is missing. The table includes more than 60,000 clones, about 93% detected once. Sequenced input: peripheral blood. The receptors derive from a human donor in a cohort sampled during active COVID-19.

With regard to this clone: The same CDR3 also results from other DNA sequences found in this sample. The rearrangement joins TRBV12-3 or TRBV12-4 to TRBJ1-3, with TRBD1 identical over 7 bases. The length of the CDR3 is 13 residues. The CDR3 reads CATTAGGSNTIYF. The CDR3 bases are TGTGCTACAACAGCAGGGGGTTCGAACACCATATATTTT.

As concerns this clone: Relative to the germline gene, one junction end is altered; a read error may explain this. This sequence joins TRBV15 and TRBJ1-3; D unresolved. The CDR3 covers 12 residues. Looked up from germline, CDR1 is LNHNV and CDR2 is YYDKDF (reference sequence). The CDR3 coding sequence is TGTGCCACCAGCAGAGATCGGCTACAGTCGACCTTT. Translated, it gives CATSRDRLQSTF.

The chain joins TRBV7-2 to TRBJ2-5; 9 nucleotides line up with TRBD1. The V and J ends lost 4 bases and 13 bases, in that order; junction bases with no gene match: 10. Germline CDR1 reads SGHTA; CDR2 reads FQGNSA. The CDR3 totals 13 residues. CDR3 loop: CASSSSNRGLSYF. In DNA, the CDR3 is TGTGCCAGCAGCTCGTCGAACAGGGGGCTGTCGTACTTC.

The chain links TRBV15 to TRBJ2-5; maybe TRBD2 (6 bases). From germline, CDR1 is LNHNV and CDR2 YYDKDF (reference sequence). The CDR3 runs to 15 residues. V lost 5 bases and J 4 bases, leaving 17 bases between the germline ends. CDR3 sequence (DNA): TGTGCCACCAGCCCCTCCACGGGAGATGGAGAGACCCAGTACTTC. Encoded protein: CATSPSTGDGETQYF.

The CDR3 region is CATSRLEVVDSPLHF. The CDR3 region has the DNA TGTGCCACCAGCAGACTCGAGGTGGTTGATTCACCCCTCCACTTT. V gene TRBV15 combines with J gene TRBJ1-6; D gene ambiguous. The CDR3 runs to 15 residues. Germline V lookup: CDR1 LNHNV, CDR2 YYDKDF (reference sequence). Trimming cost V 2 bases and J 8 bases, with 13 bases left between them. Full variable domain (remainder filled in from reference TRBV15 and TRBJ1-6): DAMVIQNPRYQVTQFGKPVTLSCSQTLNHNVMYWYQQKSSQAPKLLFHYYDKDFNNEADTPDNFQSRRPNTSFCFLDIRSPGLGDTAMYLCATSRLEVVDSPLHFGNGTRLTVT.

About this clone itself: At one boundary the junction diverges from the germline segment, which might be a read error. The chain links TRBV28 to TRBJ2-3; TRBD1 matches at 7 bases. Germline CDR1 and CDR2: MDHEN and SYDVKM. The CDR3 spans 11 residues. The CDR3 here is CASGTPGQTVF. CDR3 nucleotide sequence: TGTGCCAGCGGTACACCGGGACAGACTGTCTTT. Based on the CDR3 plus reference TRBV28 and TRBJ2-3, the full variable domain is DVKVTQSSRYLVKRTGEKVFLECVQDMDHENMFWYRQDPGLGLRLIYFSYDVKMKEKGDIPEGYSVSREKKERFSLILESASTNQTSMYLCASGTPGQTVFGPGTRLTVL.

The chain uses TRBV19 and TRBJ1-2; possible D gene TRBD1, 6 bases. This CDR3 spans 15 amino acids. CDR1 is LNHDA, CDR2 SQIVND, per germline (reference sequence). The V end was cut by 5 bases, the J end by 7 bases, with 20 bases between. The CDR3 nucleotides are TGTGCCAGTAGTCCGCGACAGGAGCTTTTAGGTGGCTACACCTTC. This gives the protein CASSPRQELLGGYTF. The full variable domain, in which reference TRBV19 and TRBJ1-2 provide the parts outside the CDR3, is DGGITQSPKYLFRKEGQNVTLSCEQNLNHDAMYWYRQDPGQGLRLIYYSQIVNDFQKGDIAEGYSVSREKKESFPLTVTSAQKNPTAFYLCASSPRQELLGGYTFGSGTRLTVV.

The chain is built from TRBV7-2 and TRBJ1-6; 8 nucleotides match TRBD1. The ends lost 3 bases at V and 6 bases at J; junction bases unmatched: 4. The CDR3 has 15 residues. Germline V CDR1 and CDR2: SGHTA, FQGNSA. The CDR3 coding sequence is TGTGCCAGCAGCTTTAGGACAGGGTCTAATTCACCCCTCCACTTT. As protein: CASSFRTGSNSPLHF.

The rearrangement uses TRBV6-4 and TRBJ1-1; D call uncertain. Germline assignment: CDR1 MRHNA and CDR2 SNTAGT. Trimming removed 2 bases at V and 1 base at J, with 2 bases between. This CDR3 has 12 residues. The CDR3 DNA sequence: TGTGCCAGCAGTGACCGGAACACTGAAGCTTTCTTT. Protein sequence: CASSDRNTEAFF.

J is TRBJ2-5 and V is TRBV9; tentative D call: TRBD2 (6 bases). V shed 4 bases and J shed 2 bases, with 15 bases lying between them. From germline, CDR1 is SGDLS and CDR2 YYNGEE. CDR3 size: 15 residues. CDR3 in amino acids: CASSPFGGDQETQYF. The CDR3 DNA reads TGTGCCAGCAGCCCCTTCGGCGGGGATCAAGAGACCCAGTACTTC.

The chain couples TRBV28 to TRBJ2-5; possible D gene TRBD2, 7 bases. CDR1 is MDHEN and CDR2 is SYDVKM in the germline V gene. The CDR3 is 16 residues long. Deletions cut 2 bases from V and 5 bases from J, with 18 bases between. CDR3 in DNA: TGTGCCAGCAGTTTAAGAAGGGGGGGCGCAGGGGAGACCCAGTACTTC. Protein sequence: CASSLRRGGAGETQYF.

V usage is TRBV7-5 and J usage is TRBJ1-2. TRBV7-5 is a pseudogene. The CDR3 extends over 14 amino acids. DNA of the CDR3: TGTGTCAGAAGCAGTTGGAGAGGAGATTATGGCTACACCTTC. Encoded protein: CVRSSWRGDYGYTF.

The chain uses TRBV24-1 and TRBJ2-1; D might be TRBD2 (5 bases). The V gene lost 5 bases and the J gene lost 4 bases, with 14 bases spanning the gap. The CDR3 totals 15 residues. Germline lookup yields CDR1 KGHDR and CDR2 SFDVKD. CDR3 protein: CATSGGVRGYNEQFF. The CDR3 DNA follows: TGTGCCACCAGTGGTGGGGTACGGGGTTACAATGAGCAGTTCTTC.

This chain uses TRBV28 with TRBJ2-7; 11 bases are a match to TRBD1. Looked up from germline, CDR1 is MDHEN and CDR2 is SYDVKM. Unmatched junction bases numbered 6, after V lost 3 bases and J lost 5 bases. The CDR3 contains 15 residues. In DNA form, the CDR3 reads TGTGCCAGCAGTTTCGGACAGGGGGCGATCCACGAGCAGTACTTC. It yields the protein CASSFGQGAIHEQYF. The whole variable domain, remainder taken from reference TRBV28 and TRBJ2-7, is DVKVTQSSRYLVKRTGEKVFLECVQDMDHENMFWYRQDPGLGLRLIYFSYDVKMKEKGDIPEGYSVSREKKERFSLILESASTNQTSMYLCASSFGQGAIHEQYFGPGTRLTVT.

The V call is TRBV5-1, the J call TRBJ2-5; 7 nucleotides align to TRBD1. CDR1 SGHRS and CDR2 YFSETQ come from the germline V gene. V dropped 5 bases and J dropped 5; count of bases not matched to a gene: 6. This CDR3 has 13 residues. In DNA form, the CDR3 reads TGCGCCAGCAGATACAGGGGTGGGGAGACCCAGTACTTC. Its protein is CASRYRGGETQYF.

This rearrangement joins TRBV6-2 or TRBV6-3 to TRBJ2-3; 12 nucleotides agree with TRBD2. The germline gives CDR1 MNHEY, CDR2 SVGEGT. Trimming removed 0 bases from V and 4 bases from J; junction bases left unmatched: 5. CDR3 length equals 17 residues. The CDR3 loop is CASSYSKLAGGADTQYF. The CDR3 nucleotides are TGTGCCAGCAGTTACTCGAAACTAGCGGGGGGAGCAGATACGCAGTATTTT.

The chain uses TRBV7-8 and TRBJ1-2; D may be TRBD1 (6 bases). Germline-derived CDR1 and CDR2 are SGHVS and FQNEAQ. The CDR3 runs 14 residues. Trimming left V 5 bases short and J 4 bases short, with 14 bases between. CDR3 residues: CASSARGGGYGYTF. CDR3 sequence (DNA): TGTGCCAGCAGCGCCCGGGGGGGCGGCTATGGCTACACCTTC.

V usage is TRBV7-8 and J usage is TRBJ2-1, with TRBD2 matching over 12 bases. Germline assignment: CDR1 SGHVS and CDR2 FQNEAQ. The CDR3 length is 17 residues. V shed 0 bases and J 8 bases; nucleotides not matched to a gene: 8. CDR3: CASSLAPLAGGPYEQFF. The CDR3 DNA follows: TGTGCCAGCAGCTTAGCCCCCCTAGCGGGGGGGCCCTATGAGCAGTTCTTC.

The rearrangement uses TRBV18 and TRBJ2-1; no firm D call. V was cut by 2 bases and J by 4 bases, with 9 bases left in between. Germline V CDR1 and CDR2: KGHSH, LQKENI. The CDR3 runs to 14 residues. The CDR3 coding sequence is TGTGCCAGCTCACCAGGTTATGAGTACAATGAGCAGTTCTTC. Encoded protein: CASSPGYEYNEQFF.

This CDR3 reads CASSVGTVIDTQYF. DNA for the CDR3: TGTGCCAGCAGCGTAGGGACAGTCATAGATACGCAGTATTTT. This rearrangement joins TRBV11-2 to TRBJ2-3, with TRBD1 identical over 7 bases. V lost 5 bases and J lost 5; bases outside the gene matches: 7. Germline V gene lookup returns CDR1 SGHAT and CDR2 FQNNGV. This CDR3 comprises 14 residues.

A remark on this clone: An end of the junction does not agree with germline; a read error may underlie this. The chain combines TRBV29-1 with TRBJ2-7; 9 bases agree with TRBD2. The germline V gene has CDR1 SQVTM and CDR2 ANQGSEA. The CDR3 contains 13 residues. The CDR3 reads CSVRAGGSSEQYF. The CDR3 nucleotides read TGCAGCGTCAGAGCGGGAGGTTCCTCCGAGCAGTACTTC.

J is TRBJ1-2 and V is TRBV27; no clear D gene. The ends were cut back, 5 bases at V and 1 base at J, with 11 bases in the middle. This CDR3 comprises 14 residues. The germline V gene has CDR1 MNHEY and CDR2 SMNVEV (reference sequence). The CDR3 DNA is TGTGCCAGCAGTCTTACCAGTCTTAACTATGGCTACACCTTC. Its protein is CASSLTSLNYGYTF.

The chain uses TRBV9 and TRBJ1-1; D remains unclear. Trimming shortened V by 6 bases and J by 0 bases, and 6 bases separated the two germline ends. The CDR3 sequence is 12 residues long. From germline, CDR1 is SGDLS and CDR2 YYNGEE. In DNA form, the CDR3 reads TGTGCCAGCAACGGGGTGAACACTGAAGCTTTCTTT. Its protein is CASNGVNTEAFF.

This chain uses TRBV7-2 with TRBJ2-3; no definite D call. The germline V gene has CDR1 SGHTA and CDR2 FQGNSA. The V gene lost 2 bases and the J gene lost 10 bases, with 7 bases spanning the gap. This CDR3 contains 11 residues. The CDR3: CASSLSGPQYF. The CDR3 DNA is TGTGCCAGCAGCTTAAGTGGGCCGCAGTATTTT.

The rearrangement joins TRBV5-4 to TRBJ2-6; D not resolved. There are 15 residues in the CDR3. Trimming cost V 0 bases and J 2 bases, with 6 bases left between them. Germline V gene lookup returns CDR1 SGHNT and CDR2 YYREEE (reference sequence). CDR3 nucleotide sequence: TGTGCCAGCAGCTTGGCATCGGCTGGGGCCAACGTCCTGACTTTC. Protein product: CASSLASAGANVLTF.

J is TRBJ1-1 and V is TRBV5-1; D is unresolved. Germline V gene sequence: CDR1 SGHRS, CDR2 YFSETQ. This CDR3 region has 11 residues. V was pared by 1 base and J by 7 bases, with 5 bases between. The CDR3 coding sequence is TGCGCCAGCAGCTTGACTAGTGAAGCTTTCTTT. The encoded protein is CASSLTSEAFF.

CDR3 in amino acids: CASSLVGTRNEQFF. Here the CDR3 DNA reads TGTGCCAGCAGCTTAGTGGGGACTAGGAATGAGCAGTTCTTC. The V gene is TRBV7-6, the J gene TRBJ2-1, with 8 bases that match TRBD2. Looked up from germline, CDR1 is SGHVS and CDR2 is FNYEAQ. Unmatched junction bases numbered 3, after V lost 1 base and J lost 7 bases. This CDR3 contains 14 residues.

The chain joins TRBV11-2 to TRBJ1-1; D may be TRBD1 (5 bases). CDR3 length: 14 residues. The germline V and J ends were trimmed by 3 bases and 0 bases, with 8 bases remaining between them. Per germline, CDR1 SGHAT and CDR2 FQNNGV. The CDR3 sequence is CASSFPGVNTEAFF. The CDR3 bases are TGTGCCAGCAGCTTTCCGGGGGTGAACACTGAAGCTTTCTTT.

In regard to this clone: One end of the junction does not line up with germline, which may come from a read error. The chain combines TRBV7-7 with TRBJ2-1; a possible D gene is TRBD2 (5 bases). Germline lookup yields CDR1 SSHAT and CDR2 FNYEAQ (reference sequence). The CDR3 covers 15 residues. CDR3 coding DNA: TGTGCTAGCAGCTTAGATTGGACTTCCTACAATGAGCAGTTCTTC. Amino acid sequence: CASSLDWTSYNEQFF.

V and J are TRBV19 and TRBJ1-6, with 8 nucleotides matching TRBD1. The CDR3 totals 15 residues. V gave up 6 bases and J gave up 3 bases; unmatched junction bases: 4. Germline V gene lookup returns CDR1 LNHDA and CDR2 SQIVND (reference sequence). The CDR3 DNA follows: TGTGCCAGTAGAGACAGGGGCCACTATAATTCACCCCTCCACTTT. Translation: CASRDRGHYNSPLHF.